The 6 T cell receptor beta chains reported below all come from one sample, sequenced in a study of cytomegalovirus exposure and HLA in healthy donors. Here immunoSEQ multiplex PCR was the method, and the copy in TCRdb shows in-frame clones only, minus some. The sample yields around 150,000 clones, around 85% seen once. The specimen sequenced was PBMCs. Receptor source: a young man in good health and CMV-seropositive.

The CDR3 nucleotides are TGTGCCAGCATCCTACCTTCCGGGACAGGGGCGAGGCTGTTTTTT. Translating gives CASILPSGTGARLFF. The rearrangement joins TRBV2 to TRBJ1-4; 10 nucleotides align to TRBD1. The germline V gene encodes CDR1 SNHLY and CDR2 FYNNEI. The CDR3 runs to 15 residues. Trimming cost V 7 bases and J 14 bases; bases outside gene matches: 16.

The chain employs TRBV10-1 and TRBJ2-3; D perhaps matches TRBD1 (6 bases). The ends were cut back, 0 bases at V and 7 bases at J, with 8 bases in the middle. Germline loops: CDR1 WNHNN, CDR2 SYGVQD (reference sequence). The CDR3 consists of 13 residues. The CDR3 sequence: CASSESRGNTQYF. Here the CDR3 DNA reads TGCGCCAGCAGTGAGTCGAGGGGGAATACGCAGTATTTT.

Comment on this clone: The junction shows a germline mismatch at one end, possibly a read error. The gene calls are TRBV6-5 and TRBJ2-1, with a tentative D call TRBD1 (8 bases). Germline lookup yields CDR1 MNHEY and CDR2 SVGAGI. The CDR3 contains 14 residues. The CDR3 loop reads CASTYRGGYNEQFF. CDR3 DNA: TGTGCCAGCACTTACAGGGGGGGCTACAATGAGCAGTTCTTC.

This clone has only a few counts. This chain joins TRBV7-9 and TRBJ1-4; TRBD1 matches at 10 bases. The CDR3 contains 15 residues. With V trimmed by 2 bases and J by 6 bases, 3 bases remained unmatched. CDR1 is SEHNR and CDR2 is FQNEAQ in the germline V gene (reference sequence). The CDR3 region has the DNA TGTGCCAGCAGCTTAAGCGGGACAGGGGATGAAAAACTGTTTTTT. Translating gives CASSLSGTGDEKLFF. Combining the CDR3 with reference TRBV7-9 and TRBJ1-4 gives the whole variable domain DTGVSQNPRHKITKRGQNVTFRCDPISEHNRLYWYRQTLGQGPEFLTYFQNEAQLEKSRLLSDRFSAERPKGSFSTLEIQRTEQGDSAMYLCASSLSGTGDEKLFFGSGTQLSVL.

The chain couples TRBV4-2 to TRBJ1-6; a possible D gene is TRBD1 (6 bases). The CDR3 runs 16 residues. The V end lost 4 bases, the J end lost 9 bases, and 19 bases lay between the germline ends. Germline V lookup: CDR1 LGHNA, CDR2 YNFKEQ. The CDR3 region is CASSPPPGHAFSPLHF. CDR3 bases: TGTGCCAGCAGCCCCCCCCCGGGACACGCGTTTTCACCCCTCCACTTT.

This clone was seen once. CDR3 in DNA: TGCGCCAGCAGCCAAGACTACAGGAATCAAAATGAAAAACTGTTTTTT. Translated: CASSQDYRNQNEKLFF. This rearrangement joins TRBV4-3 to TRBJ1-4, with D maybe TRBD1 (5 bases). This CDR3 has 16 amino acids. From germline, CDR1 is LGHNA and CDR2 YSLEER. Trimming left V 0 bases short and J 5 bases short, with 13 bases between.